The TCR beta chain described here comes from a study of T-cell memory formation after mild COVID-19. Study-wide findings and caveats: Within pre-infection memory, some responding clones were found, suggesting cross-reactive memory joined. The SARS-CoV-2 specificity of second-wave clones reaching peak at day 37 remained unverified.

This clonotype has ten or more counts. Its antigen remains unknown. Each CDR3 protein gets one entry after TCRdb re-called the 5' RACE reads with MiXCR. Of about 410,000 distinct CDR3 sequences listed, about a sixth are singletons. Material for sequencing was PBMCs or a T cell subset sorted from them (not recorded which). The receptor's source is a man younger than 30 who had mild COVID-19 (a few samples of this study predate the infection). Cell type and time point are not known.

The CDR3 DNA is TGTGCCAGCCACCGGGCTGGGGCAATGGAGAATGAGCAGTTCTTC. This gives the protein CASHRAGAMENEQFF. The rearrangement joins TRBV28 to TRBJ2-1; maybe TRBD1 (5 bases). CDR1 and CDR2 from the germline V gene are MDHEN and SYDVKM. The length of the CDR3 is 15 residues. V was pared by 8 bases and J by 7 bases, with 21 bases between. Looking up the rest from reference TRBV28 and TRBJ2-1 gives the full variable domain: DVKVTQSSRYLVKRTGEKVFLECVQDMDHENMFWYRQDPGLGLRLIYFSYDVKMKEKGDIPEGYSVSREKKERFSLILESASTNQTSMYLCASHRAGAMENEQFFGPGTRLTVL.